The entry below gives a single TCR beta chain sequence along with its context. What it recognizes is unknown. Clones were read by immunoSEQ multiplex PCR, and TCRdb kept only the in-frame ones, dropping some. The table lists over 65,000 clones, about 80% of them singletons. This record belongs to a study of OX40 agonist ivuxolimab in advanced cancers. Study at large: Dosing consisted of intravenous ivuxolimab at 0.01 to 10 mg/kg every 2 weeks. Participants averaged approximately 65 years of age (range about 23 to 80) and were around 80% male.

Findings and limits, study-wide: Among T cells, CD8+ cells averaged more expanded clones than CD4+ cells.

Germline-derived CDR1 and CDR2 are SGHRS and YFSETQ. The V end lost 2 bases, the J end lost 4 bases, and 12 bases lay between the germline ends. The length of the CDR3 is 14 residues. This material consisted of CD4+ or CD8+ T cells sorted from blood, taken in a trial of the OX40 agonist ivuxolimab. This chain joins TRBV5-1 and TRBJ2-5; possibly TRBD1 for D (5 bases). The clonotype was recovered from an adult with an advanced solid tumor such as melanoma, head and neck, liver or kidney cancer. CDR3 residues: CASSLGEPRETQYF. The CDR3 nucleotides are TGCGCCAGCAGCTTAGGGGAACCTAGAGAGACCCAGTACTTC. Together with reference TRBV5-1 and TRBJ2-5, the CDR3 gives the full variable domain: KAGVTQTPRYLIKTRGQQVTLSCSPISGHRSVSWYQQTPGQGLQFLFEYFSETQRNKGNFPGRFSGRQFSNSRSEMNVSTLELGDSALYLCASSLGEPRETQYFGPGTRLLVL.